The clone carrying this T cell receptor (beta chain) occurred a few times. Possible read error: a much larger clone is one base away. The CDR3 is 12 amino acids. Germline-derived CDR1 and CDR2 are SGHAT and FQNNGV. V lost 0 bases to trimming and J lost 6 bases, with 3 bases between them. Per the authors' pipeline: ImmunoSEQ only sent back junction sequences with no quality scores, so filtering was done differently. Assay: immunoSEQ multiplex PCR; the TCRdb copy retains only in-frame clones and omits some. V and J calls and clone size follow that table, whereas D and trimming were derived from the DNA. Here the sample spans 700,000 or so clones, less than 80% being singletons. Splitting the CD4+ cells yielded a CD45RA+ naive subset and a CD45RA-negative memory subset. These data are taken from a study of shared clonotypes between healthy human individuals.

This receptor was obtained from a woman in her thirties in good health. The rearrangement joins TRBV11-2 to TRBJ1-5; no definite D call. Sequenced material: memory CD4+ T cells sorted from blood. The subset is: CD45RA-negative fraction. The CDR3 spells CASSLDGQPQHF. The CDR3 DNA reads as TGTGCCAGCAGCTTAGATGGTCAGCCCCAGCATTTT.